This T cell receptor beta chain was identified in a study of cytotoxic CD8 clonotypes in ibrutinib-treated CLL. The overall study: The subjects consisted of 11 relapsed/refractory and roughly 14 treatment-naive individuals, with 17 to 18 IGHV unmutated.

Clones were read by immunoSEQ multiplex PCR, and TCRdb kept only the in-frame ones, dropping some. Of about 120,000 clones listed, about 58% are singletons. A remark on this clone: Its antigen is not identified.

General study results and limits: Pretreatment clonality was elevated relative to age-matched healthy donors and paralleled circulating CD8+ T-cell counts. Clonality was elevated at ibrutinib response and had returned toward baseline at progression.

Trimming left V 4 bases short and J 5 bases short, with 15 bases between. Germline loops: CDR1 SGHRS, CDR2 YFSETQ. This CDR3 is 14 amino acids long. The TCR comes from a human donor with chronic lymphocytic leukemia. Material: PBMCs, obtained after 24 months of ibrutinib treatment. The J gene is TRBJ2-5, the V gene TRBV5-1; a possible D gene is TRBD1 (7 bases). CDR3 sequence: CASSSQTGRETQYF. As DNA, the CDR3 is TGCGCCAGCAGCAGCCAGACAGGGAGGGAGACCCAGTACTTC.